Following are 32 T cell receptor beta chains from one sample sequenced in a study of T cells in Graves' hyperthyroidism and ophthalmopathy. Researchers took RNA transcripts and amplified the TCR beta CDR3 regions from them. The TCR CDR3 was amplified in a first-round RT-PCR using the HTBI primer set. TCRdb processed the multiplex PCR reads anew with MiXCR; each CDR3 protein has one entry. The table includes roughly 500,000 distinct CDR3 sequences, around 15% detected once. Input material: blood. The receptor set was obtained from a woman aged 25 to 39 with Graves' ophthalmopathy.

This clonotype was seen just once. A much larger clone lies one base from this, so it may be a read error. The chain couples TRBV7-9 to TRBJ2-7; TRBD2 aligns across 7 bases. V lost 6 bases and J lost 3; bases outside the gene matches: 14. The CDR3 runs 16 residues. CDR1 is SEHNR, CDR2 FQNEAQ, per germline (reference sequence). The CDR3 region is CASSYGGRARVYEQYF. CDR3 sequence (DNA): TGTGCCAGCAGTTACGGGGGGAGGGCTAGGGTCTACGAGCAGTACTTC.

With respect to this clonotype: The conserved phenylalanine or tryptophan normally closing the CDR3 is absent here, so this likely arose from a read error. The chain has TRBV4-3 and TRBJ2-7, with TRBD2 matching over 9 bases. The CDR3 is made up of 13 amino acids. CDR1 and CDR2 from the germline V gene are LGHNA and YSLEER. V was clipped by 11 bases and J by 3 bases; unmatched bases: 8. Here the CDR3 reads CAFCIAGDYEQYL. CDR3 bases: TGCGCCTTCTGTATAGCGGGAGACTACGAGCAGTACCTC.

This clonotype was found once. The chain carries TRBV7-2 and TRBJ2-4; D gene unclear. Germline loops: CDR1 SGHTA, CDR2 FQGNSA. The V end lost 3 bases, the J end lost 14 bases, and 11 bases lay between the germline ends. The CDR3 spans 11 residues. Here the CDR3 reads CASSLGIEEYF. CDR3 coding DNA: TGTGCCAGCAGCTTGGGAATAGAAGAGTACTTC. The full variable domain, completed using reference TRBV7-2 and TRBJ2-4, is GAGVSQSPSNKVTEKGKDVELRCDPISGHTALYWYRQSLGQGLEFLIYFQGNSAPDKSGLPSDRFSAERTGGSVSTLTIQRTQQEDSAVYLCASSLGIEEYFGAGTRLSVL.

This clonotype was picked up a small number of times. The chain combines TRBV27 with TRBJ1-3, with D tentatively TRBD1 (6 bases). Trimming removed 5 bases from V and 0 bases from J, with 14 bases in between. Germline V lookup: CDR1 MNHEY, CDR2 SMNVEV (reference sequence). The CDR3 totals 16 residues. For the CDR3, the DNA is TGTGCCAGCAGTGCCTCAGGGGTACCCTCTGGAAACACCATATATTTT. It translates to CASSASGVPSGNTIYF.

The chain carries TRBV27 and TRBJ2-1, with D maybe TRBD2 (5 bases). Trimming took off 1 base at V and 6 bases at J, with 10 bases between the two ends. This CDR3 is built from 14 residues. The germline CDR1 and CDR2 sequences are MNHEY and SMNVEV (reference sequence). CDR3 protein: CASSLFSSRNEQFF. As DNA, the CDR3 is TGTGCCAGCAGTTTATTTTCTAGCCGCAATGAGCAGTTCTTC.

This clonotype was seen at least ten times. The V call is TRBV11-2, the J call TRBJ2-1; no definite D call. V shed 1 base and J shed 0 bases, with 7 bases lying between them. The CDR3 covers 15 residues. The germline V gene has CDR1 SGHAT and CDR2 FQNNGV. CDR3 bases: TGTGCCAGCAGCTTAGGACGAGGCTCCTACAATGAGCAGTTCTTC. Its protein is CASSLGRGSYNEQFF.

This clonotype has a count of ten or more. The CDR3 protein is CASSLAGGYTDTQYF. The CDR3 nucleotides read TGCGCCAGCAGCTTGGCAGGGGGGTACACAGATACGCAGTATTTT. The genes are TRBV5-1 and TRBJ2-3, with D possibly being TRBD1 (7 bases). The CDR3 consists of 15 residues. V was pared by 0 bases and J by 2 bases, with 10 bases between. CDR1 is SGHRS, CDR2 YFSETQ, per germline.

This clonotype was detected only a few times. J is TRBJ2-7 and V is TRBV19; TRBD1 matches at 8 bases. CDR3 length: 15 amino acids. Germline CDR1 is LNHDA and CDR2 is SQIVND (reference sequence). V trimming: 3 bases; J trimming: 3 bases; junction bases outside the gene matches: 7. CDR3 coding DNA: TGTGCCAGTAGTATGGCCCACGGACAGGGCTACGAGCAGTACTTC. Protein product: CASSMAHGQGYEQYF.

This chain uses TRBV5-1 with TRBJ2-5, with no clear D. V was clipped by 1 base and J by 3 bases, with 7 bases between them. Germline lookup yields CDR1 SGHRS and CDR2 YFSETQ. The CDR3 extends over 13 amino acids. CDR3 sequence: CASSLYLEETQYF. The CDR3 DNA is TGCGCCAGCAGCTTGTACCTCGAAGAGACCCAGTACTTC. The full variable domain, in which reference TRBV5-1 and TRBJ2-5 provide the parts outside the CDR3, is KAGVTQTPRYLIKTRGQQVTLSCSPISGHRSVSWYQQTPGQGLQFLFEYFSETQRNKGNFPGRFSGRQFSNSRSEMNVSTLELGDSALYLCASSLYLEETQYFGPGTRLLVL.

The gene calls are TRBV5-1 and TRBJ2-1; 10 bases fit TRBD2. Trimming took 5 bases from V and 7 from J; bases not matched to a gene: 6. The CDR3 covers 14 residues. From germline, CDR1 is SGHRS and CDR2 YFSETQ. The CDR3: CASSRIAGGNEQFF. The CDR3 region has the DNA TGCGCCAGCAGTAGGATAGCGGGGGGAAATGAGCAGTTCTTC.

The chain is built from TRBV28 and TRBJ2-7; 9 bases map to TRBD2. CDR1 is MDHEN and CDR2 is SYDVKM in the germline V gene. The V segment lost 8 bases and the J segment 5 bases; nucleotides outside the gene matches: 10. The CDR3 extends over 14 amino acids. In DNA form, the CDR3 reads TGTGCCAGCCTGGCTAGCGGGATGGTCGACGAGCAGTACTTC. Protein product: CASLASGMVDEQYF.

Many counts were recorded for this clonotype. The CDR3 DNA is TGCGCCAGCAGCTTGGGTGGGGCGCAGGTCGAGCAGTACTTC. This codes for CASSLGGAQVEQYF. The chain is built from TRBV5-1 and TRBJ2-7, with D possibly being TRBD1 (5 bases). CDR1 and CDR2 (germline): SGHRS, YFSETQ. CDR3 length: 14 residues. V lost 0 bases, J lost 6 bases, and 13 bases lay in between.

This clonotype has at least ten counts. This rearrangement joins TRBV28 to TRBJ1-1; 8 bases map to TRBD1. The germline gives CDR1 MDHEN, CDR2 SYDVKM. The ends lost 5 bases at V and 0 bases at J; junction bases unmatched: 8. This CDR3 has 16 residues. The CDR3 nucleotides are TGTGCCAGCAGTGTAGGGACAGGAGGAATGAACACTGAAGCTTTCTTT. Amino acid sequence: CASSVGTGGMNTEAFF.

This clonotype was seen ten or more times. This rearrangement joins TRBV9 to TRBJ1-1; TRBD1 is a possible D gene (6 bases). V was pared by 3 bases and J by 3 bases, with 15 bases between. The length of the CDR3 is 15 residues. Looked up from germline, CDR1 is SGDLS and CDR2 is YYNGEE. The CDR3 coding sequence is TGTGCCAGCAGCGGAGGGACACTGGGGGACACTGAAGCTTTCTTT. Translating gives CASSGGTLGDTEAFF.

A few counts support this clonotype. This chain uses TRBV5-1 with TRBJ1-1, with D uncertain. CDR3 length: 13 residues. Germline CDR1 SGHRS, CDR2 YFSETQ. The V gene lost 4 bases and the J gene lost 3 bases, with 10 bases spanning the gap. This CDR3 is CASSLQLDTEAFF. The CDR3 DNA is TGCGCCAGCAGCCTTCAACTGGACACTGAAGCTTTCTTT.

V gene TRBV28 combines with J gene TRBJ1-4, with no clear D. The CDR3 has 12 amino acids. V gave up 4 bases and J gave up 6 bases, with 6 bases separating them. The V gene's germline CDR1 is MDHEN and CDR2 SYDVKM. CDR3 residues: CASSSTDEKLFF. CDR3 sequence (DNA): TGTGCCAGCAGTTCTACAGATGAAAAACTGTTTTTT. Filled out from reference TRBV28 and TRBJ1-4, the complete variable domain reads DVKVTQSSRYLVKRTGEKVFLECVQDMDHENMFWYRQDPGLGLRLIYFSYDVKMKEKGDIPEGYSVSREKKERFSLILESASTNQTSMYLCASSSTDEKLFFGSGTQLSVL.

This clonotype was counted a few times. The chain combines TRBV5-4 with TRBJ2-7, with TRBD1 matching over 9 bases. The germline V gene encodes CDR1 SGHNT and CDR2 YYREEE (reference sequence). CDR3 length: 14 amino acids. With 4 bases clipped from V and 4 bases from J, the junction kept 6 bases outside the gene matches. The CDR3 region has the DNA TGTGCCAGCAGCAACAGGGGGCTAGAGTACGAGCAGTACTTC. It is translated as CASSNRGLEYEQYF. Full variable domain (outside the CDR3, taken from reference TRBV5-4 and TRBJ2-7): ETGVTQSPTHLIKTRGQQVTLRCSSQSGHNTVSWYQQALGQGPQFIFQYYREEENGRGNFPPRFSGLQFPNYSSELNVNALELDDSALYLCASSNRGLEYEQYFGPGTRLTVT.

At least ten counts were recorded for this clonotype. The V gene is TRBV6-1, the J gene TRBJ1-1; unclear D gene. This CDR3 comprises 14 residues. From germline, CDR1 is MNHNS and CDR2 SASEGT. V was shortened by 8 bases and J by 3 bases, with 16 bases between the two germline ends. CDR3 in amino acids: CASELLTWDTEAFF. Here the CDR3 DNA reads TGTGCCAGCGAGCTCCTAACGTGGGACACTGAAGCTTTCTTT.

The chain carries TRBV29-1 and TRBJ2-7; TRBD2 aligns across 8 bases. Germline values: CDR1 SQVTM, CDR2 ANQGSEA. Trimming cost V 3 bases and J 4 bases; bases outside gene matches: 8. The CDR3 length is 14 residues. The CDR3 DNA reads TGCAGCGTTGATCCGGGACTAGGGAAATACGAGCAGTACTTC. Protein: CSVDPGLGKYEQYF.

This clonotype was recorded a few times. This chain joins TRBV28 and TRBJ1-4; D is uncertain. The CDR3 has 12 residues. Between the trimmed V and J ends, which lost 1 base and 13 bases, there was a span of 10 bases. Germline lookup yields CDR1 MDHEN and CDR2 SYDVKM. DNA of the CDR3: TGTGCCAGCAGTTTATTACTCGGACGACTGTTTTTT. Translating gives CASSLLLGRLFF.

This clonotype was counted a few times. The chain joins TRBV7-3 to TRBJ2-7; 10 nucleotides match TRBD2. The CDR3 consists of 18 residues. Per the germline V gene, CDR1 is SGHTA and CDR2 is FQGTGA. V trimming: 1 base; J trimming: 3 bases; junction bases outside the gene matches: 12. The CDR3 sequence: CASSLNGGGASGSYEQYF. The CDR3 DNA reads TGTGCCAGCAGCTTAAACGGGGGTGGGGCTAGCGGGAGCTACGAGCAGTACTTC.

This clonotype has a handful of counts. V usage is TRBV5-1 and J usage is TRBJ2-1; 7 nucleotides match TRBD2. CDR3 size: 15 residues. The V gene end was trimmed by 1 base and the J gene end by 4 bases; junction bases not matched to a gene: 5. CDR1 SGHRS and CDR2 YFSETQ come from the germline V gene. CDR3 nucleotides: TGCGCCAGCAGCTTGTCCGCGGGAGTTTACAATGAGCAGTTCTTC. Translation gives CASSLSAGVYNEQFF.

The rearrangement uses TRBV27 and TRBJ2-1; TRBD1 might be the D (5 bases). The CDR3 is made up of 13 amino acids. The V and J ends lost 3 bases and 6 bases respectively, with 9 bases between them. CDR1 and CDR2 from the germline V gene are MNHEY and SMNVEV (reference sequence). The CDR3 nucleotides read TGTGCCAGCAGTTTGGCTCAGGGCAATGAGCAGTTCTTC. Its translation: CASSLAQGNEQFF.

This clonotype has at least ten counts. The chain combines TRBV7-9 with TRBJ2-1, with 11 bases lining up with TRBD2. V lost 0 bases to trimming and J lost 6 bases; unmatched junction nucleotides: 7. CDR3 length equals 17 residues. CDR1 and CDR2 from the germline V gene are SEHNR and FQNEAQ (reference sequence). CDR3 sequence (DNA): TGTGCCAGCAGCTTAGCGGGACTAGCGGAGCATTCCAATGAGCAGTTCTTC. Translated, it gives CASSLAGLAEHSNEQFF.

The chain joins TRBV19 to TRBJ2-6; D may be TRBD1 or TRBD2 (5 bases each). Trimming pared 7 bases from V and 1 base from J, leaving 8 bases between. CDR1 is LNHDA, CDR2 SQIVND, per germline (reference sequence). This CDR3 has 14 residues. CDR3 nucleotide sequence: TGTGCCAGTAAGGGACCATCTGGGGCCAACGTCCTGACTTTC. This translates into CASKGPSGANVLTF.

This clonotype was counted at least ten times. The gene calls are TRBV7-2 and TRBJ2-3; D may correspond to TRBD1 or TRBD2 (6 bases each). With 5 bases removed from V and 2 bases from J, the gap between germline ends came to 14 bases. The CDR3 extends over 15 amino acids. Looked up from germline, CDR1 is SGHTA and CDR2 is FQGNSA. CDR3 residues: CASSIRGRITDTQYF. The CDR3 region has the DNA TGTGCCAGCAGCATTCGGGGGCGGATCACAGATACGCAGTATTTT.

This clonotype came up many times. The rearrangement links TRBV28 to TRBJ2-1; maybe TRBD2 (6 bases). CDR1 is MDHEN, CDR2 SYDVKM, per germline. The CDR3 covers 13 residues. V lost 6 bases to trimming and J lost 7 bases, with 13 bases between them. CDR3 in amino acids: CASSLSGGNEQFF. In DNA, the CDR3 is TGTGCCAGCAGCTTGAGTGGAGGGAATGAGCAGTTCTTC.

This clonotype was seen repeatedly, ten times or more. The J gene is TRBJ2-1, the V gene TRBV11-3; the D is unclear. This CDR3 region has 13 residues. Trimming removed 0 bases from V and 7 bases from J, with 7 bases in between. Germline CDR1 reads SGHNT; CDR2 reads YENEEA. The CDR3 nucleotides read TGTGCCAGCAGCTTAGATCTCGAGAATGAGCAGTTCTTC. This encodes CASSLDLENEQFF.

This clonotype has a handful of counts. The chain employs TRBV13 and TRBJ1-5; D is possibly TRBD1 (6 bases). V shed 0 bases and J shed 2 bases, with 8 bases lying between them. CDR1 and CDR2 (germline): PRHDT, FYEKMQ (reference sequence). The CDR3 runs 15 residues. The CDR3 nucleotides are TGTGCCAGCAGCTTAGGCGGACAGCGCAATCAGCCCCAGCATTTT. Translating gives CASSLGGQRNQPQHF.

This clonotype was recorded many times. The genes are TRBV28 and TRBJ2-7; TRBD2 matches at 10 bases. Germline V CDR1 and CDR2: MDHEN, SYDVKM. The junction had 4 bases not matched to a gene; V was cut back by 2 bases and J by 3 bases. This CDR3 is built from 15 residues. CDR3 protein: CASSLTSGNRYEQYF. For the CDR3, the DNA is TGTGCCAGCAGTTTAACTAGCGGGAACCGCTACGAGCAGTACTTC.

The rearrangement links TRBV2 to TRBJ2-1, with unresolved D. The germline V and J ends were trimmed by 8 bases and 6 bases, with 17 bases remaining between them. The V gene's germline CDR1 is SNHLY and CDR2 FYNNEI. The CDR3 has 14 residues. CDR3 in DNA: TGTGCCAGCGACGTGGCTCGGAGCTTCAATGAGCAGTTCTTC. It encodes CASDVARSFNEQFF.

This rearrangement joins TRBV19 to TRBJ1-1, with D possibly TRBD1 on 5 matching bases. The CDR3 sequence is 14 residues long. Germline CDR1 and CDR2: LNHDA and SQIVND (reference sequence). With 6 bases removed from V and 6 bases from J, the gap between germline ends came to 17 bases. This chain's CDR3 is CASSTTGWGAEAFF. In DNA form, the CDR3 reads TGTGCCAGTAGCACGACCGGCTGGGGGGCTGAAGCTTTCTTT.